This T cell receptor (beta chain) was obtained from a study of blood T cell repertoires in COVID-19. At the level of the study: T cells, B-cell-depleted T cells, or PBMCs provided the cDNA or gDNA that served as material.

Assay: immunoSEQ multiplex PCR; the TCRdb copy retains only in-frame clones and omits some. This table holds around 30,000 clones, 60% to 80% found once. The J segment lost 5 bases and the V segment lost 3 bases, leaving 1 base of the junction unmatched. Germline CDR1 and CDR2: KGHSH and LQKENI. CDR3 length: 12 residues. The sample consisted of peripheral blood. V usage is TRBV18 and J usage is TRBJ2-7; 7 bases align to TRBD2. This TCR derives from a woman between 65 and 79 years old with active or convalescent COVID-19. The CDR3 DNA follows: TGTGCCAGCTCACCTCGGGGGGACGAGCAGTACTTC. This encodes CASSPRGDEQYF. Full variable domain (missing parts from reference TRBV18 and TRBJ2-7): NAGVMQNPRHLVRRRGQEARLRCSPMKGHSHVYWYRQLPEEGLKFMVYLQKENIIDESGMPKERFSAEFPKEGPSILRIQQVVRGDSAAYFCASSPRGDEQYFGPGTRLTVT.